What follows are 4 T cell receptor beta chains derived from one specimen sequenced in a study of human thymus T cells (dated by TCRdb to about 2020). Thymus tissue was collected as surgical resects that were removed during corrective cardiac surgery. The library was built by means of the immunoSEQ multiplex PCR assay. TCRdb retrieved this table from immuneACCESS and kept in-frame rearrangements only. Not all clones are present; in checked studies, unresolved V genes account for under half, and no reason is known for the remainder. The sample includes roughly 120,000 clones, with just under 95% observed a single time. The top ten clonotypes cover around 0.025% of the sample. Sequences were obtained from thymus tissue. Source of these receptors: a boy younger than two with a congenital heart defect but otherwise immunologically healthy.

The chain carries TRBV10-3 and TRBJ2-7; no clear D gene. CDR1 and CDR2 (germline): ENHRY, SYGVKD. V lost 4 bases to trimming and J lost 6 bases, with 13 bases between them. The length of the CDR3 is 13 residues. CDR3 nucleotides: TGTGCCATCAGTGGGCCGCAAGGGTTCGAGCAGTACTTC. It specifies CAISGPQGFEQYF.

This clone showed up just once. The J gene is TRBJ2-3, the V gene TRBV7-6; maybe TRBD1 (6 bases). The germline gives CDR1 SGHVS, CDR2 FNYEAQ. V gave up 5 bases and J gave up 4 bases, with 13 bases separating them. CDR3 length equals 14 residues. The CDR3 protein is CASSHGGGPDTQYF. Here the CDR3 DNA reads TGTGCCAGCAGCCATGGTGGGGGCCCAGATACGCAGTATTTT.

For the CDR3, the DNA is TGTGCCAGCAGCTTAAGGGGGGGAGCTCAGCCCCAGCATTTT. Protein sequence: CASSLRGGAQPQHF. The chain combines TRBV7-2 with TRBJ1-5, with D perhaps matching TRBD1 (6 bases). The CDR3 length is 14 residues. Germline CDR1 is SGHTA and CDR2 is FQGNSA. The V end lost 2 bases, the J end lost 6 bases, and 11 bases lay between the germline ends.

The V call is TRBV9, the J call TRBJ2-3; the D gene is possibly TRBD1 (5 bases). Germline CDR1 is SGDLS and CDR2 is YYNGEE. V lost 0 bases, J lost 10 bases, and 15 bases lay in between. The CDR3 runs to 14 residues. The CDR3 loop reads CASSVGGQVPAQYF. The CDR3 DNA sequence: TGTGCCAGCAGCGTAGGGGGCCAAGTCCCGGCGCAGTATTTT.